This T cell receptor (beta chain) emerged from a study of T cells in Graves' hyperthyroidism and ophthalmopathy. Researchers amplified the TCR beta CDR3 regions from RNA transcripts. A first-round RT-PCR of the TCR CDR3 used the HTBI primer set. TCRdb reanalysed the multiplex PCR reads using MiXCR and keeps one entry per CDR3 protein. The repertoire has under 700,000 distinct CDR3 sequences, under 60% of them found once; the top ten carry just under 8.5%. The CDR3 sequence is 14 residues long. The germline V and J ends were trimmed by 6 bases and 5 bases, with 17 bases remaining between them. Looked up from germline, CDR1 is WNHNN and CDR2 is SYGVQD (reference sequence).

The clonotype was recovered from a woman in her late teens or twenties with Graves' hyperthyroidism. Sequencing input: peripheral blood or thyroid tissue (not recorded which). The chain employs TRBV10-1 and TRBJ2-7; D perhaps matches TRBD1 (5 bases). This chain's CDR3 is CASSEVDNLHEQYF. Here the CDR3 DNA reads TGCGCCAGCAGCGAGGTGGACAACCTCCACGAGCAGTACTTC.